This TCR beta chain stems from a study of blood T cell repertoires in COVID-19. Here immunoSEQ multiplex PCR was the method, and the copy in TCRdb shows in-frame clones only, minus some. Of more than 85,000 clones listed, 70% to 80% were seen once; the top ten hold approximately 8%. The germline V and J ends were trimmed by 6 bases and 1 base, with 9 bases remaining between them. The germline V gene has CDR1 SQVTM and CDR2 ANQGSEA. The CDR3 totals 12 residues. This chain links TRBV29-1 with TRBJ1-1; a weak D match, TRBD1 (5 bases). This TCR derives from a woman aged 55-75 years with acute or convalescent COVID-19. The sequenced sample was peripheral blood. The CDR3 DNA reads TGCAGCGTCGTACAGGCGAACACTGAAGCTTTCTTT. As protein: CSVVQANTEAFF.